A single sample is the source of the 3 T cell receptor beta chains below, sequenced in a study of T cells in women clearing cervical HPV infection. The protocol was immunoSEQ multiplex PCR, while the TCRdb copy is restricted to in-frame clones and leaves out a portion. Its table records about 37,000 clones. The sequencing sample was made of blood buffy coat. These receptors were taken from a woman aged 18-70 years with a cervical HPV16 infection that either progressed to CIN3+ or cleared (not recorded which).

Points on this clone: The read halts 3 residues ahead of the CDR3 end, with the missing end drawn from the germline J gene. V and J are TRBV2 and TRBJ2-3; D gene ambiguous. There are 11 residues in the CDR3. Looked up from germline, CDR1 is SNHLY and CDR2 is FYNNEI. CDR3 DNA (partial): TGTGCCAGCAGTGACAGCGCTGCG. Residues: CASSDSAA. The CDR3 in its entirety is CASSDSAAQYF.

Concerning this clone itself: The read ends 3 residues early relative to the CDR3; the germline J gene fills the gap. The chain has TRBV2 and TRBJ2-1; TRBD2 agrees at 11 bases. This CDR3 contains 16 residues. V shed 0 bases and J 8 bases; nucleotides not matched to a gene: 6. CDR1 is SNHLY, CDR2 FYNNEI, per germline. CDR3 bases read: TGTGCCAGCAGTGAAGCATGGCTAGCGGGAGGAGATGAG. It encodes CASSEAWLAGGDE. The entire CDR3 is CASSEAWLAGGDEQFF.

With respect to this clone: From the germline J gene comes the end of the CDR3, since the read stops 3 residues before it. Other DNA sequences in the same sample also yield this CDR3. The rearrangement joins TRBV14 to TRBJ1-3; no clear D. Trimming stripped 2 bases from V and 4 bases from J, with 9 bases between. CDR1 SGHDN and CDR2 FVKESK come from the germline V gene. The CDR3 runs to 14 residues. The part of the CDR3 DNA that was read is TGTGCCAGCAGCCAACCCCCGAGGGGAAACACC. Translated, it gives CASSQPPRGNT. The whole CDR3 reads CASSQPPRGNTIYF.